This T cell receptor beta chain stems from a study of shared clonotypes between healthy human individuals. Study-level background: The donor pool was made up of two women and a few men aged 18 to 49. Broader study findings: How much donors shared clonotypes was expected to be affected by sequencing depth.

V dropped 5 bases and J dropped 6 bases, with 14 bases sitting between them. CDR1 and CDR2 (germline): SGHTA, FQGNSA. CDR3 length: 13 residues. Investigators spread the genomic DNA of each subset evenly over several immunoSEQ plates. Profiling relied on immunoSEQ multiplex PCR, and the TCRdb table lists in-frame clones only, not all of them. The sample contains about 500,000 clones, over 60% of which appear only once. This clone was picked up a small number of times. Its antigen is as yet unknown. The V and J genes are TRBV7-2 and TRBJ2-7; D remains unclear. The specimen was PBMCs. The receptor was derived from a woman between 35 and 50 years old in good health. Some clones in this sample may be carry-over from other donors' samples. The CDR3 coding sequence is TGTGCCAGCAGCCCCAGCCCGTCGATCGAGCAGTACTTC. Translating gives CASSPSPSIEQYF.